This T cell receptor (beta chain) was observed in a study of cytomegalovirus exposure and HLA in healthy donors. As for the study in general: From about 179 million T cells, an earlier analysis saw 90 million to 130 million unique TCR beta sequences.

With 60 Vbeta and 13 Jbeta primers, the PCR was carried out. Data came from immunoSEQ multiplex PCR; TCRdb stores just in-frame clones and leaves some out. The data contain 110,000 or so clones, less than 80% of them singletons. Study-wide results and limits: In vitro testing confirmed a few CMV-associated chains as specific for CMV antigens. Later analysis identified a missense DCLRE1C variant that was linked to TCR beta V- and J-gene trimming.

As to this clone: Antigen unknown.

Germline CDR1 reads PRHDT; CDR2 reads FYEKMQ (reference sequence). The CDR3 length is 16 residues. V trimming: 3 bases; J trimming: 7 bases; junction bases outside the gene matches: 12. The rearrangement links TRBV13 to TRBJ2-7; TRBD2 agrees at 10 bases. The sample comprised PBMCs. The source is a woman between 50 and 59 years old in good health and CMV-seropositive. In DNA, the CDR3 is TGTGCCAGCAGCTTGGACAGCGGGAGGGCCACGAGGGAGCAGTACTTC. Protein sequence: CASSLDSGRATREQYF. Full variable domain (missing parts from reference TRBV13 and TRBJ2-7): AAGVIQSPRHLIKEKRETATLKCYPIPRHDTVYWYQQGPGQDPQFLISFYEKMQSDKGSIPDRFSAQQFSDYHSELNMSSLELGDSALYFCASSLDSGRATREQYFGPGTRLTVT.